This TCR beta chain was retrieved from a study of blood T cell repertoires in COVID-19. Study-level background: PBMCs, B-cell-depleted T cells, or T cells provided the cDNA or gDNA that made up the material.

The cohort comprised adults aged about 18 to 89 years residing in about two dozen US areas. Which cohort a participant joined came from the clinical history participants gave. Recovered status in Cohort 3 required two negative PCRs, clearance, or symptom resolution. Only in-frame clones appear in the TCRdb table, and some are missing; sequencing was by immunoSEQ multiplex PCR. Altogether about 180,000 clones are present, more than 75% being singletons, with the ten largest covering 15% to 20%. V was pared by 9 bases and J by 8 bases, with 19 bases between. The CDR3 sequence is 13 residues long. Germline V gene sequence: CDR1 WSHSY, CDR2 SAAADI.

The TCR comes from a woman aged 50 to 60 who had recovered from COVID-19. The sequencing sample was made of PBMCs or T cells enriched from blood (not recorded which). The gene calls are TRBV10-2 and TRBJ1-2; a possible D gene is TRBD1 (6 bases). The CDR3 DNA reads TGCGCCAGTAGAACGCCAGGGGAATACGGCTACACCTTC. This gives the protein CASRTPGEYGYTF.